This T cell receptor (beta chain) derives from a study of blood T cell repertoires in COVID-19. Method: immunoSEQ multiplex PCR; TCRdb's copy keeps in-frame clones and lacks some. The table includes 200,000 to 250,000 clones, 82% detected once. Sequencing used peripheral blood. This clonotype originated in a woman in her forties with acute or convalescent COVID-19.

The CDR3 sequence: CASSPRDRGPGANVLTF. The CDR3 DNA is TGTGCCAGCAGCCCACGGGACAGGGGGCCTGGGGCCAACGTCCTGACTTTC. The chain combines TRBV3-1 (or the pseudogene TRBV3-2) with TRBJ2-6, with 12 bases lining up with TRBD1. Germline V gives CDR1 LGHDT, CDR2 YNNKEL (reference sequence). V gave up 4 bases and J gave up 2 bases; unmatched junction bases: 3. This CDR3 contains 17 residues.